This TCR beta chain was profiled in a study of cytomegalovirus exposure and HLA in healthy donors. Study conclusions and caveats: Fewer N-insertions (relative to the approximately 700-donor mean) were reportedly seen in an Asian-associated ancestry cluster in a later analysis.

This clone has a handful of counts. What it binds is not known. All the people who gave samples were healthy bone marrow donors. The CDR3 covers 14 residues. Trimming stripped 3 bases from V and 7 bases from J, with 10 bases between. Germline V lookup: CDR1 MGHRA, CDR2 YSYEKL. In the PCR, 60 Vbeta and 13 Jbeta primers were used. Profiled with immunoSEQ multiplex PCR; TCRdb holds only in-frame clones, not every one. The repertoire holds 110,000 or so clones, with approximately 80% as singletons. V gene TRBV4-1 combines with J gene TRBJ1-6, with a possible D match to TRBD1 (6 bases). The clonotype originates from a woman in her thirties in good health and CMV-seropositive. The sample consisted of PBMCs. This CDR3 reads CASSQGAWNSPLHF. The CDR3 coding sequence is TGCGCCAGCAGCCAGGGGGCCTGGAATTCACCCCTCCACTTT.